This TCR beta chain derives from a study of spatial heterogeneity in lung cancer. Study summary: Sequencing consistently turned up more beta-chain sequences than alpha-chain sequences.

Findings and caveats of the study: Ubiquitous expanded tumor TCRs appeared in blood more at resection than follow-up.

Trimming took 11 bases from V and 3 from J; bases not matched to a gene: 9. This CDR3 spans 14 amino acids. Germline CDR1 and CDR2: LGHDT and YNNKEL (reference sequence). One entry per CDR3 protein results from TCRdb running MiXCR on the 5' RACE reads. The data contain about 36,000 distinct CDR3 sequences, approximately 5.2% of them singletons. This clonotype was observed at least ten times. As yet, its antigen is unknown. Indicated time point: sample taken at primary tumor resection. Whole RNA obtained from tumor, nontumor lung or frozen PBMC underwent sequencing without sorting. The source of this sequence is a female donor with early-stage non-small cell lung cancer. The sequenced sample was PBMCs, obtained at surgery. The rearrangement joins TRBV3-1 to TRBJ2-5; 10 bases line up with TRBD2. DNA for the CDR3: TGTGCCCCCTCCGGACTAGCGGTCGAAGAGACCCAGTACTTC. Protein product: CAPSGLAVEETQYF.